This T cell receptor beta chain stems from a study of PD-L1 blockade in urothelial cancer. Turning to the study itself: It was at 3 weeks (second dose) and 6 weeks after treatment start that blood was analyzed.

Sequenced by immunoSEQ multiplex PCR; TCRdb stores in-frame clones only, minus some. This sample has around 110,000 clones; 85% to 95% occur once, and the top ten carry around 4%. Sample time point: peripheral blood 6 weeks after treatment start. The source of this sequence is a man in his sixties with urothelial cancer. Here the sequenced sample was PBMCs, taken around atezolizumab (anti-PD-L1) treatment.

Here the CDR3 DNA reads TGTGCCAGCAGCCAAGATACCGGGACAGGCGGGGAGCAGTACTTC. Encoded protein: CASSQDTGTGGEQYF. V usage is TRBV14 and J usage is TRBJ2-7; 8 positions agree with TRBD1. Trimming removed 0 bases from V and 7 bases from J; junction bases left unmatched: 8. CDR3 length equals 15 residues. Germline V gene sequence: CDR1 SGHDN, CDR2 FVKESK.